The clone carrying this TCR beta chain was observed at least ten times. Antigen: not known. This CDR3 has 15 residues. The V segment lost 4 bases and the J segment 4 bases; nucleotides outside the gene matches: 9. Germline V gives CDR1 SGHNT, CDR2 YENEEA. Amplifying from RNA transcripts, the study obtained TCR beta CDR3 regions. A first-round RT-PCR used HTBI primers, followed by a second-round multiplex PCR. One entry per CDR3 protein results from TCRdb running MiXCR on the multiplex PCR reads. The sample has 300,000 to 500,000 distinct CDR3 sequences, approximately 15% seen once. These data are taken from a study of Graves' ophthalmopathy and Graves' hyperthyroidism. Study at large: Pretreatment peripheral blood was obtained at initial diagnosis. Study observations and caveats: Sensitivity reached approximately 89% and specificity roughly 82% for a 13-signature model separating ophthalmopathy from stable hyperthyroidism.

Reliance was placed on clinical symptoms, serum thyroxine, TRAb, thyroid ultrasound and orbital computed tomography for diagnosis. The TCR sequence derives from a woman younger than 30 with stable Graves' hyperthyroidism. This sequence joins TRBV11-3 and TRBJ2-7; TRBD2 matches at 8 bases. The sequencing input was peripheral blood. The CDR3 reads CASSSGGGLEYEQYF. The CDR3 nucleotides are TGTGCCAGCAGCTCGGGCGGGGGGCTTGAGTACGAGCAGTACTTC. Supplemented by reference TRBV11-3 and TRBJ2-7, the full variable domain reads EAGVVQSPRYKIIEKKQPVAFWCNPISGHNTLYWYLQNLGQGPELLIRYENEEAVDDSQLPKDRFSAERLKGVDSTLKIQPAELGDSAVYLCASSSGGGLEYEQYFGPGTRLTVT.